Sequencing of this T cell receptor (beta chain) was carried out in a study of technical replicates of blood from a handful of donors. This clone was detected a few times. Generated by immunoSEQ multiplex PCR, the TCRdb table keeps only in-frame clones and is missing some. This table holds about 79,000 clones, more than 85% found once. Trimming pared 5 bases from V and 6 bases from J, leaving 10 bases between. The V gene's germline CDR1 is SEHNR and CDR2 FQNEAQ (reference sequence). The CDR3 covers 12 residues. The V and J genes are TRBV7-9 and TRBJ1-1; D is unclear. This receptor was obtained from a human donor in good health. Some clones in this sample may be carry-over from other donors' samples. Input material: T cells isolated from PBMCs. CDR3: CASSPGGSEAFF. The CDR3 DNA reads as TGTGCCAGCAGCCCCGGAGGGTCTGAAGCTTTCTTT.